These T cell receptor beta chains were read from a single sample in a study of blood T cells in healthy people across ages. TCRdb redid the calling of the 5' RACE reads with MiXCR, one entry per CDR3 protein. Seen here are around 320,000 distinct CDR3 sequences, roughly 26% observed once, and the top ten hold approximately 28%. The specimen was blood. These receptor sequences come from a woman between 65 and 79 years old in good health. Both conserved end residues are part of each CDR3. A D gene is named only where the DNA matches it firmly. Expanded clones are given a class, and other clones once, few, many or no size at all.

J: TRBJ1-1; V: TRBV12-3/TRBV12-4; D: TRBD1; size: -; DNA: TGTGCTAGCAGTACCGACAGGGCTGAAGCTTTCTTT; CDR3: CASSTDRAEAFF
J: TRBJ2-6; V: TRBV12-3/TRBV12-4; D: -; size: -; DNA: TGTGCCAGCAGTCCAAGGACGGGAAGCTCTGGGGCCAACGTCCTGACTTTC; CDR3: CASSPRTGSSGANVLTF
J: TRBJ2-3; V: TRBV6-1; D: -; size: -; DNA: TGTGCCAGCAGCCGCGGAGGCGTTGCTAGCACAGATACGCAGTATTTT; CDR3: CASSRGGVASTDTQYF
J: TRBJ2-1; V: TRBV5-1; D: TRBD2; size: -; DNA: TGCGCCAGCAGCATCGTAGCGGGAGACAGCGAGCAGTTCTTC; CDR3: CASSIVAGDSEQFF
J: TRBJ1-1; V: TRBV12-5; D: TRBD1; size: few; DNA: TGTGCTAGTGGTCCAGGGACAGGGACGAGTTGGACTGAAGCTTTCTTT; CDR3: CASGPGTGTSWTEAFF
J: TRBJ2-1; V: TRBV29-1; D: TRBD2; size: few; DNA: TGCAGTGCCTCCCAGACTAGCGGCAATGAGCAGTTCTTC; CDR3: CSASQTSGNEQFF
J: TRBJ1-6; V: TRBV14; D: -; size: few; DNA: TGTGCCAGCAGCCAGATGATGGGGTCAAGTCCCCTCCACTTT; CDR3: CASSQMMGSSPLHF
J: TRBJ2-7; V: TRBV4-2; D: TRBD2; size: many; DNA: TGTGCCAGCAGCCAAGGGACTAGCGGGGGATCCTACGAGCAGTACTTC; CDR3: CASSQGTSGGSYEQYF
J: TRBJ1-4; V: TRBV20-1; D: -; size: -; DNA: TGCAGTGCCCCTCGCTACGGTGCAGCTAATGAAAAACTGTTTTTT; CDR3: CSAPRYGAANEKLFF
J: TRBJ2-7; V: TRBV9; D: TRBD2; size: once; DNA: TGTGCCAGCAGCGTAGACGCGGGAGGGCCCGGCGAGCAGTACTTC; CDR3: CASSVDAGGPGEQYF
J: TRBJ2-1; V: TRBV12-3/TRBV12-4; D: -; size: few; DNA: TGTGCCAGCAGTGCTCGTCCCCTCGACAATGAGCAGTTCTTC; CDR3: CASSARPLDNEQFF
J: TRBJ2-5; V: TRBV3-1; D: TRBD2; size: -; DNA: TGTGCCAGCAGCCAAGTAGGCAGCGGGAGGCGCGAGACCCAGTACTTC; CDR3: CASSQVGSGRRETQYF
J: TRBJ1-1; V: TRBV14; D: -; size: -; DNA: TGTGCCAGCAGCCTAAGGGGACCCTACACTGAAGCTTTCTTT; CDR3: CASSLRGPYTEAFF
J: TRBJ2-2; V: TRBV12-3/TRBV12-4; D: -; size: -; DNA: TGTGCCAGCAGCCATGGTCGGGCGGCGAACACCGGGGAGCTGTTTTTT; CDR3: CASSHGRAANTGELFF
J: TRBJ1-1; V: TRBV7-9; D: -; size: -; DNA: TGTGCCAGCAGCTTCGACGCGGGAGGAACTGAAGCTTTCTTT; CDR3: CASSFDAGGTEAFF
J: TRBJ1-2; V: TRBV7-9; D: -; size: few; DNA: TGTGCCAGCAGCACCGAAAGCCGGGGCGGTGGCTACACCTTC; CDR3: CASSTESRGGGYTF
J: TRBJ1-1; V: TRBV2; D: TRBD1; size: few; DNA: TGTGTCAGCAGGGGAAACAGGGGGAGGACTGAAGCTTTCTTT; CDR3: CVSRGNRGRTEAFF
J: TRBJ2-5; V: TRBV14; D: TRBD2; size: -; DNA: TGTGCCAGCAGCTCCTTAAGCGGGAGGAGAGAGACCCAGTACTTC; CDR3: CASSSLSGRRETQYF
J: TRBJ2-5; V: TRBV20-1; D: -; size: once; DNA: TGCAGTGCTAGACCTTCGAACGGGAGACGGGGAGAGACCCAGTACTTC; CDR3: CSARPSNGRRGETQYF
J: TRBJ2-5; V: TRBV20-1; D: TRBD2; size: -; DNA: TGCAGTGCTAGAGAGTTTGGCGGGATGGGGGGGGAGACCCAGTACTTC; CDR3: CSAREFGGMGGETQYF
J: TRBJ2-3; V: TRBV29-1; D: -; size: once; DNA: TGCAGCGTTGGTATTGGTAGAGCAGATACGCAGTATTTT; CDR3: CSVGIGRADTQYF
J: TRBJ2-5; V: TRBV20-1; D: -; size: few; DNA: TGCAGTGCTCTGGACGGAAACCAAGAGACCCAGTACTTC; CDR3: CSALDGNQETQYF
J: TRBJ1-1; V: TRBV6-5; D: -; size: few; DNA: TGTGCCAGCAGTTTCCAACTGAACACTGAAGCTTTCTTT; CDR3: CASSFQLNTEAFF
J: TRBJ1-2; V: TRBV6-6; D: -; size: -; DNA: TGTGCCAGCAGTAAAAGGGATTTCAATGGCTACACCTTC; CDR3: CASSKRDFNGYTF
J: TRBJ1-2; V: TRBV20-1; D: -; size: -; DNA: TGCAGTGCCAGACCGGGACATGTGAACTATGGCTACACCTTC; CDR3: CSARPGHVNYGYTF
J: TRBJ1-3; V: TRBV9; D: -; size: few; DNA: TGTGCCAGCAGCGTCGGAGGCCCTTCTGGAAACACCATATATTTT; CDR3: CASSVGGPSGNTIYF
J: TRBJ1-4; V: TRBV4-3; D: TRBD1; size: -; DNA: TGCGCCAGCAGACTAAACCGACAGGGGGCGGGAGAAAAACTGTTTTTT; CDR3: CASRLNRQGAGEKLFF
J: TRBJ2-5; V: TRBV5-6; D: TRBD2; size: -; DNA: TGTGCCAGCAGCGAGGGACTAGCGGGAATAGTTGAGCAGCTCTTC; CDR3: CASSEGLAGIVEQLF
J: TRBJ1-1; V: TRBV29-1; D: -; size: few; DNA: TGCAGCGCTACCAAACAGATCATGAACACTGAAGCTTTCTTT; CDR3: CSATKQIMNTEAFF
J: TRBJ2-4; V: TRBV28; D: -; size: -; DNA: TGTGCCAGCAGAGAGTACCTGGCCAAAAACATTCAGTACTTC; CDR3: CASREYLAKNIQYF
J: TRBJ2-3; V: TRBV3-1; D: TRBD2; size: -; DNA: TGTGCCAGCAGCCAAGGGGGGGGAGTCGGCACAGATACGCAGTATTTT; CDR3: CASSQGGGVGTDTQYF
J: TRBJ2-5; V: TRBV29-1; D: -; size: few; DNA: TGCAGCGTTGGCGGGGAAGAGACCCAGTACTTC; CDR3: CSVGGEETQYF
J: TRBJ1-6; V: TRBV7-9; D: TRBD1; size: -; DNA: TGTGCCAGCAGGGCAGCCGGACAGGGGGACTCACCCCTCCACTTT; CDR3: CASRAAGQGDSPLHF
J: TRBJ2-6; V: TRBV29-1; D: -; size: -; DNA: TGCAGCGTTGAAGCTTCTGGGGCCAACGTCCTGACTTTC; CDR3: CSVEASGANVLTF
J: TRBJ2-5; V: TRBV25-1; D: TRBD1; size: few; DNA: TGTGCCAGCAGCGGACAGGCCACCCGGACCCAGTACTTC; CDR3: CASSGQATRTQYF
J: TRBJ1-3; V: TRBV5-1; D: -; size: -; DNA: TGCGCCAGCAGCTTGGGACCGAGCTCTGGAAACACCATATATTTT; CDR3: CASSLGPSSGNTIYF
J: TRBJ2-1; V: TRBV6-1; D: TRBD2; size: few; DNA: TGTGCCAGCAGGCTCCGGACTAGCAGCTACAATGAGCAGTTCTTC; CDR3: CASRLRTSSYNEQFF
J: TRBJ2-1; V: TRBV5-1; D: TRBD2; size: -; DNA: TGCGCCAGCAGCTTGCGGGAGGCCGGGGCCTACAATGAGCAGTTCTTC; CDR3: CASSLREAGAYNEQFF
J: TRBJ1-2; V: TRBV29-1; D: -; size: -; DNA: TGCAGCGTACGGGACAATAACTATGGCTACACCTTC; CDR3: CSVRDNNYGYTF
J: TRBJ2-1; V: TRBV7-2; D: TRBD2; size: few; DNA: TGTGCCAGCACCCGGGCGGGAGGCCGGAATGAGCAGTTCTTC; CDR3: CASTRAGGRNEQFF
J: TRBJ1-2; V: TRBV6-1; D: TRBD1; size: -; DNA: TGTGCCAGCAGTGAAGGGACAGGCTCTCGGCATGGCTACACCTTC; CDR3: CASSEGTGSRHGYTF
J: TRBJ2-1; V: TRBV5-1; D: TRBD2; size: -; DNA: TGCGCCAGCAGCGGGACTAGCTTATCCTACAATGAGCAGTTCTTC; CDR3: CASSGTSLSYNEQFF
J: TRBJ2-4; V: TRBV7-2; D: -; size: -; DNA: TGTGCCAGCAGCTTCGACGCGGGGTTAGAAAACATTCAGTACTTC; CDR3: CASSFDAGLENIQYF
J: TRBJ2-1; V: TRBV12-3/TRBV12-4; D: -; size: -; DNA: TGTGCCAGCAGTCGACAGCACCCAAGGAGTGAGCAGTTCTTC; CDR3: CASSRQHPRSEQFF
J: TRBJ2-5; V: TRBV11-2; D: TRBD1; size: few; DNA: TGTGCCAGCAGCAACGCCGGGACAGGAAAGGAGACCCAGTACTTC; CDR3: CASSNAGTGKETQYF
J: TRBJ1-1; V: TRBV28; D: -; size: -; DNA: TGTGCCAGCAAACCTACGTTGGAAGGAGCTTTCTTT; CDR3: CASKPTLEGAFF
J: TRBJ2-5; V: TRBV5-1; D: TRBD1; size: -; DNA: TGCGCCAGCAGCTTGGCCGGGACAGGGAAAGAGACCCAGTACTTC; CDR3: CASSLAGTGKETQYF
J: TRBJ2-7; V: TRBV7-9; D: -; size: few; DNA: TGTGCCAGCAGCCCCATGACAGGACTATCCTACGAGCAGTACTTC; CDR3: CASSPMTGLSYEQYF
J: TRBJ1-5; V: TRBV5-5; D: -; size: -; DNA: TGTGCCTCCCGTCCCACCGGAACGGTCGGCAATCAGCCCCAGCATTTT; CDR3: CASRPTGTVGNQPQHF
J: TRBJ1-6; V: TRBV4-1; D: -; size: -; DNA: TGCGCCAGCAGCCAAAGAGGTCTTAGGGGGGCGCAGAAGTATTCACCCCTCCACTTT; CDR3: CASSQRGLRGAQKYSPLHF
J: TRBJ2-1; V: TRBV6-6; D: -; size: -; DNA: TGTGCCAGCAGTTACGATCAGCCTTCCTACAATGAGCAGTTCTTC; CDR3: CASSYDQPSYNEQFF
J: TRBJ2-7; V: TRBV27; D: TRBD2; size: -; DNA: TGTGCCAGCAGCCGAACTTTGGGACTAGCGGGAGTCTCCTACGAGCAGTACTTC; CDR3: CASSRTLGLAGVSYEQYF
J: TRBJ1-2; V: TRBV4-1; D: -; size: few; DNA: TGCGCCAGCAGCCAACCAGGGGCAGGGGCCTTCCGCTATGGCTACACCTTC; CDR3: CASSQPGAGAFRYGYTF